This T cell receptor (beta chain) was retrieved from a study of T cell responses to AZD1222 COVID-19 vaccine. General observations from the study: The study reported that nearly half of spike-specific TCRs target unmutated variant regions. Spike-wide coverage was observed for vaccine-associated CD4 TCRs, with dominant responses at 160-218 and 743-854. At baseline, just a handful of AZD1222 recipients tested seropositive. Once two AZD1222 doses were given, Spike-specific TCR breadth and depth went up.

Germline V gene lookup returns CDR1 PRHDT and CDR2 FYEKMQ (reference sequence). This CDR3 is built from 16 residues. The V end lost 4 bases, the J end lost 1 base, and 13 bases lay between the germline ends. Only in-frame clones appear in the TCRdb table, and some are missing; sequencing was by immunoSEQ multiplex PCR. Found here are approximately 100,000 clones, less than 90% of them singletons; the top ten hold 15% to 20%. Turning to this clone: Its antigen is unidentified.

This chain connects TRBV13 to TRBJ2-2, with D tentatively TRBD2 (6 bases). The sequence was collected from an adult in good health. Material: peripheral blood, obtained on day 0 of AZD1222 vaccination. CDR3 sequence reads: CASSYGPGGNTGELFF. The CDR3 nucleotides are TGTGCCAGCAGCTATGGGCCCGGGGGGAACACCGGGGAGCTGTTTTTT.